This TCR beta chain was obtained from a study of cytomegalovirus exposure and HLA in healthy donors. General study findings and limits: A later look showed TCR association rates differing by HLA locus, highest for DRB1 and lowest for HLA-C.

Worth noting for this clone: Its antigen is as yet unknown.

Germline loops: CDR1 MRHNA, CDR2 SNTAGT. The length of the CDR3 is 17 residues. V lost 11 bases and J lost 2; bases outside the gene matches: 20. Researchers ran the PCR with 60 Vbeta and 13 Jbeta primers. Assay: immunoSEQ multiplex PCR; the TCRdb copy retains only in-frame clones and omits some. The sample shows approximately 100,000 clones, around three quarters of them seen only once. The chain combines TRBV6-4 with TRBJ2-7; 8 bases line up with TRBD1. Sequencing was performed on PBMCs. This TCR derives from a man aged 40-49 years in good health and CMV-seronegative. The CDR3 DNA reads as TGTGCCTATTTGGGACAGGTGAAGTTCCCCTCTGCCTACGAGCAGTACGTC. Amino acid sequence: CAYLGQVKFPSAYEQYV.